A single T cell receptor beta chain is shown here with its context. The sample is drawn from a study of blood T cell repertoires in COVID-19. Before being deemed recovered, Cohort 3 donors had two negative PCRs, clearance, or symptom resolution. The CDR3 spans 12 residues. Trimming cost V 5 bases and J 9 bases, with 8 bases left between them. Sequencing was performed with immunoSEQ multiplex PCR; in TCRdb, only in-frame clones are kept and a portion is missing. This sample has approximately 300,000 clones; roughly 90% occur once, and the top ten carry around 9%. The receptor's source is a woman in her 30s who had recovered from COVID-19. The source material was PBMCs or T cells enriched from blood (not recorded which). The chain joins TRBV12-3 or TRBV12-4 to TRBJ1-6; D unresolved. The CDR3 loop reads CASSRSGSPLHF. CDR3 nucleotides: TGTGCCAGCAGTCGGTCGGGTTCACCCCTCCACTTT.